The 30 T cell receptor beta chains given below trace back to one sample, sequenced in a study of beta chain features in type 1 diabetes (dated by TCRdb to the late 2010s). Study-wide findings and limitations: In all four CD4+ subsets, TCRB CDR3 length was moderately but significantly shorter in type 1 diabetes patients.

These TCRs are of unknown antigen specificity. Library preparation was by the immunoSEQ multiplex PCR assay. The High Capacity cDNA Reverse Transcription Kit was used to reverse transcribe all of the isolated RNA, meaning that expressed TCRB transcripts were what got sequenced. As stored in TCRdb, this immuneACCESS dataset retains in-frame rearrangements with V and J assigned. A fraction of the clones does not appear; measured against another copy, unresolved V genes explain less than half of the discrepancy, and the remainder lacks a known reason. This sample has roughly 240,000 clones in its table, and around 24% of those were observed once. The ten largest account for 0.012% of the sample. The material sequenced was naive CD4+ T cells from blood. Read against the paper, the sample's cell subset or site label means: true naive CD4+ T cells. The receptor source for this set is a young woman with type 1 diabetes.

This clone has just a few counts. V gene TRBV15 combines with J gene TRBJ2-7, with TRBD1 matching over 9 bases. The CDR3 sequence is 16 residues long. From germline, CDR1 is LNHNV and CDR2 YYDKDF (reference sequence). The V segment lost 1 base and the J segment 5 bases; nucleotides outside the gene matches: 9. The CDR3: CATSRAAGQGVDEQYF. The CDR3 DNA is TGTGCCACCAGCAGAGCTGCGGGACAGGGTGTCGACGAGCAGTACTTC.

The chain joins TRBV2 to TRBJ2-5; D possibly corresponds to TRBD2 (7 bases). Trimming stripped 5 bases from V and 5 bases from J, with 12 bases between. Germline loops: CDR1 SNHLY, CDR2 FYNNEI. CDR3 length equals 13 residues. The CDR3 sequence is CASSQQGGETQYF. The CDR3 nucleotides are TGTGCCAGCAGTCAACAGGGAGGGGAGACCCAGTACTTC.

This clone showed up just a few times. At one end, the junction sequence differs from germline, possibly due to a read error. The CDR3 loop reads CASSPTLARAPLGEQYF. CDR3 DNA sequence: TGTGCTAGCAGCCCGACCCTAGCGCGAGCCCCTCTCGGCGAGCAGTACTTC. The V gene is TRBV7-7, the J gene TRBJ2-7; a weak D match, TRBD2 (6 bases). This CDR3 spans 17 amino acids. Germline-derived CDR1 and CDR2 are SSHAT and FNYEAQ (reference sequence).

This clone was counted between two and nine times. The CDR3 reads CASSLADSSGANVLTF. CDR3 nucleotides: TGTGCCAGCAGTCTGGCAGATTCTTCTGGGGCCAACGTCCTGACTTTC. The chain has TRBV27 and TRBJ2-6; D unclear. This CDR3 spans 16 amino acids. The ends were cut back, 5 bases at V and 1 base at J, with 12 bases in the middle. CDR1 MNHEY and CDR2 SMNVEV come from the germline V gene (reference sequence).

The gene calls are TRBV4-2 and TRBJ2-2; 9 positions match TRBD2. CDR3 length: 17 residues. CDR1 LGHNA and CDR2 YNFKEQ come from the germline V gene. Losses at the gene ends were 1 base for V and 4 bases for J; bases not matched to a gene: 7. CDR3 nucleotides: TGTGCCAGCAGCCAAGTCGGTAGCGGGAGACTCACCGGGGAGCTGTTTTTT. Its translation is CASSQVGSGRLTGELFF.

This chain uses TRBV7-6 with TRBJ1-3; tentative D call: TRBD1 (5 bases). The CDR3 extends over 15 amino acids. Germline CDR1 and CDR2: SGHVS and FNYEAQ. Trimming stripped 1 base from V and 4 bases from J, with 11 bases between. The CDR3 spells CASSLVAGPGNTIYF. The CDR3 nucleotides read TGTGCCAGCAGCTTAGTGGCAGGGCCGGGAAACACCATATATTTT.

The chain links TRBV14 to TRBJ1-5; TRBD1 might be the D (6 bases). Trimming cost V 4 bases and J 7 bases, with 14 bases left between them. CDR3 length: 14 amino acids. The germline V gene encodes CDR1 SGHDN and CDR2 FVKESK. CDR3 amino acids: CASSRTGTRQPQHF. The DNA for the CDR3 is TGTGCCAGCAGCCGCACAGGGACCCGGCAGCCCCAGCATTTT.

This clone has more than one count but fewer than ten. J is TRBJ2-1 and V is TRBV15, with TRBD1 identical over 7 bases. The CDR3 runs 14 residues. Germline V gives CDR1 LNHNV, CDR2 YYDKDF (reference sequence). J was trimmed by 10 bases and V by 4 bases; bases with no gene match: 10. CDR3 DNA: TGTGCCACCAGCAATAACAGGGGATTCGGGGAGCAGTTCTTC. Its protein product is CATSNNRGFGEQFF.

This clone was seen more than once but under ten times. The rearrangement uses TRBV7-9 and TRBJ2-4, with a possible D match to TRBD2 (5 bases). The CDR3 has 15 residues. CDR1 and CDR2 from the germline V gene are SEHNR and FQNEAQ (reference sequence). Trimming stripped 5 bases from V and 0 bases from J, with 11 bases between. The chain's CDR3 is CASSLIALAKNIQYF. The DNA of the CDR3 is TGTGCCAGCAGCCTTATAGCGCTAGCCAAAAACATTCAGTACTTC.

The chain couples TRBV28 to TRBJ1-2; D remains unclear. The germline V gene encodes CDR1 MDHEN and CDR2 SYDVKM. V was trimmed by 4 bases and J by 1 base, leaving 10 bases between them. This CDR3 is built from 14 residues. In nucleotides, the CDR3 is TGTGCCAGCAGTTCATTGACAAGTAACTATGGCTACACCTTC. Its protein product is CASSSLTSNYGYTF.

The CDR3 region has the DNA TGTGCCAGCAGACTAGCGGGAGGCAGTTCCTACGAGCAGTACTTC. Its protein product is CASRLAGGSSYEQYF. The chain has TRBV27 and TRBJ2-7, with 12 bases that match TRBD2. This CDR3 contains 15 residues. The trim removed 6 bases at V and 1 base at J, leaving 4 bases unmatched. The germline V gene encodes CDR1 MNHEY and CDR2 SMNVEV (reference sequence).

J is TRBJ2-1 and V is TRBV5-4, with 7 bases fitting TRBD2. The V gene end was trimmed by 3 bases and the J gene end by 7 bases; junction bases not matched to a gene: 13. The CDR3 contains 16 residues. Germline CDR1 reads SGHNT; CDR2 reads YYREEE (reference sequence). CDR3 residues: CASSSRYSGTGNEQFF. CDR3 nucleotide sequence: TGTGCCAGCAGCTCCCGATACAGCGGGACCGGGAATGAGCAGTTCTTC.

This clone was counted a few times. This chain links TRBV15 with TRBJ2-7, with TRBD1 matching 8 bases. Germline CDR1 is LNHNV and CDR2 is YYDKDF (reference sequence). With 5 bases clipped from V and 3 bases from J, the junction kept 9 bases outside the gene matches. The CDR3 has 15 amino acids. The DNA for the CDR3 is TGTGCCACCAGCGTGCAGGGGGCTCTAGTCTACGAGCAGTACTTC. As protein: CATSVQGALVYEQYF.

This clone was seen only a few times. The rearrangement uses TRBV5-6 and TRBJ2-2; D unresolved. The CDR3 loop spans 13 amino acids. The V and J ends lost 2 bases and 4 bases respectively, with 6 bases between them. Looked up from germline, CDR1 is SGHDT and CDR2 is YYEEEE. The CDR3 reads CASSLPVTGELFF. DNA of the CDR3: TGTGCCAGCAGCTTACCGGTCACCGGGGAGCTGTTTTTT.

This clone was seen a few times. The rearrangement uses TRBV7-9 and TRBJ2-5; D possibly corresponds to TRBD2 (6 bases). Trimming left V 0 bases short and J 2 bases short, with 7 bases between. The CDR3 contains 14 residues. The V gene's germline CDR1 is SEHNR and CDR2 FQNEAQ (reference sequence). The CDR3 DNA is TGTGCCAGCAGCTTAGCACGGGGGCAAGAGACCCAGTACTTC. As protein: CASSLARGQETQYF.

This clone came up a few times. V and J are TRBV29-1 and TRBJ2-1; TRBD2 matches 13 bases. V shed 3 bases and J 8 bases; nucleotides not matched to a gene: 4. Germline V lookup: CDR1 SQVTM, CDR2 ANQGSEA. The CDR3 extends over 14 amino acids. The chain's CDR3 is CSVDTSGRGDEQFF. CDR3 sequence (DNA): TGCAGCGTTGATACTAGCGGGAGGGGCGATGAGCAGTTCTTC.

This clone appeared a few times. Here the CDR3 DNA reads TGCGCCAGCAGCCAAGGTCGGGCTAGCGGGAGGGCGTACAATGAGCAGTTCTTC. Its translation is CASSQGRASGRAYNEQFF. The V and J genes are TRBV4-1 and TRBJ2-1; 12 nucleotides match TRBD2. V lost 1 base and J lost 4; bases outside the gene matches: 8. Germline values: CDR1 MGHRA, CDR2 YSYEKL. The CDR3 is 18 residues long.

This clone was seen a handful of times. The sample has other DNA sequences that encode this CDR3 too. V usage is TRBV30 and J usage is TRBJ1-1; weak D call: TRBD1 (6 bases). Germline V gene lookup returns CDR1 GTSNPN and CDR2 SVGIG (reference sequence). V lost 0 bases and J 2 bases, leaving 7 bases between the germline ends. CDR3 size: 13 residues. CDR3 nucleotides: TGTGCCTGGAGTGTACAGGGCAACACTGAAGCTTTCTTT. Residues: CAWSVQGNTEAFF.

This rearrangement joins TRBV30 to TRBJ1-2; D unresolved. CDR3 length: 13 amino acids. Trimming removed 4 bases from V and 4 bases from J, with 13 bases in between. CDR1 GTSNPN and CDR2 SVGIG come from the germline V gene (reference sequence). Here the CDR3 DNA reads TGTGCCTGGATGCCAGACTTCCCCTATGGCTACACCTTC. This codes for CAWMPDFPYGYTF. The complete variable domain, with remaining parts taken from reference TRBV30 and TRBJ1-2, reads SQTIHQWPATLVQPVGSPLSLECTVEGTSNPNLYWYRQAAGRGLQLLFYSVGIGQISSEVPQNLSASRPQDRQFILSSKKLLLSDSGFYLCAWMPDFPYGYTFGSGTRLTVV.

This clone has more than one count but fewer than ten. The chain recombines TRBV29-1 with TRBJ2-7; 7 bases are a match to TRBD1. CDR3 length equals 13 residues. Unmatched junction bases numbered 11, after V lost 5 bases and J lost 7 bases. Germline loops: CDR1 SQVTM, CDR2 ANQGSEA. The CDR3 region is CSVWTGPGDEQYF. The CDR3, as DNA: TGCAGCGTTTGGACAGGCCCTGGGGATGAGCAGTACTTC.

V gene TRBV9 combines with J gene TRBJ2-3, with TRBD2 matching over 7 bases. Trimming at V came to 2 bases and at J to 2 bases, leaving 5 bases not matched to a gene. The CDR3 runs 15 residues. The germline V gene encodes CDR1 SGDLS and CDR2 YYNGEE. This chain's CDR3 is CASSVRDYLTDTQYF. The CDR3 coding sequence is TGTGCCAGCAGCGTTAGGGACTACCTCACAGATACGCAGTATTTT.

Points on this clone: Other DNA sequences from this sample encode an identical CDR3 as well. V is TRBV29-1 and J is TRBJ1-1; 7 positions match TRBD1. After removal of 7 bases from V and 0 bases from J, the junction contained 5 bases not matched to a gene. The CDR3 spans 13 residues. The germline V gene encodes CDR1 SQVTM and CDR2 ANQGSEA. CDR3 protein: CSATGQMNTEAFF. In DNA form, the CDR3 reads TGCAGCGCCACGGGACAGATGAACACTGAAGCTTTCTTT.

The chain couples TRBV7-9 to TRBJ2-7, with 7 positions matching TRBD1. The CDR3 consists of 14 residues. Germline V gene data show CDR1 as SEHNR and CDR2 as FQNEAQ (reference sequence). Germline trimming cut 5 bases from V and 4 bases from J; bases unmatched to any gene: 8. CDR3 loop: CASSIRQGSYEQYF. The CDR3 coding sequence is TGTGCCAGCAGCATCAGACAGGGATCGTACGAGCAGTACTTC.

This clone was recorded a few times. The chain is built from TRBV18 and TRBJ2-7; D may be TRBD1 (5 bases). The CDR3 has 14 residues. Trimming took off 1 base at V and 3 bases at J, with 10 bases between the two ends. Germline V gene data show CDR1 as KGHSH and CDR2 as LQKENI. This chain's CDR3 is CASSPQDKDYEQYF. In DNA, the CDR3 is TGTGCCAGCTCACCACAGGACAAAGACTACGAGCAGTACTTC.

The chain has TRBV18 and TRBJ1-1, with a possible D match to TRBD1 (6 bases). The CDR3 contains 12 residues. Germline loops: CDR1 KGHSH, CDR2 LQKENI. Trimming took off 2 bases at V and 7 bases at J, with 8 bases between the two ends. CDR3 coding DNA: TGTGCCAGCTCACCAGCGACAGGTGAAGCTTTCTTT. Translated, it gives CASSPATGEAFF.

This clone was found a few times. This chain joins TRBV7-9 and TRBJ2-5, with D perhaps matching TRBD2 (6 bases). Trimming removed 1 base from V and 3 bases from J, with 12 bases in between. This CDR3 has 15 residues. Germline V gene lookup returns CDR1 SEHNR and CDR2 FQNEAQ (reference sequence). The CDR3 protein is CASSLVQGLKETQYF. The CDR3 bases are TGTGCCAGCAGCTTAGTCCAGGGACTCAAAGAGACCCAGTACTTC.

This chain joins TRBV15 and TRBJ1-1; D is perhaps TRBD1 (6 bases). Germline assignment: CDR1 LNHNV and CDR2 YYDKDF (reference sequence). CDR3 length: 15 residues. V was cut by 2 bases and J by 3 bases, with 13 bases left in between. CDR3 DNA: TGTGCCACCAGCAGAAGAACAGGGTTGGACACTGAAGCTTTCTTT. Translated, it gives CATSRRTGLDTEAFF. The variable domain in full, completed from reference TRBV15 and TRBJ1-1, reads DAMVIQNPRYQVTQFGKPVTLSCSQTLNHNVMYWYQQKSSQAPKLLFHYYDKDFNNEADTPDNFQSRRPNTSFCFLDIRSPGLGDTAMYLCATSRRTGLDTEAFFGQGTRLTVV.

The chain is built from TRBV19 and TRBJ1-1; D perhaps matches TRBD1 (5 bases). The V gene's germline CDR1 is LNHDA and CDR2 SQIVND (reference sequence). The CDR3 is 14 residues long. V lost 3 bases and J 0 bases, leaving 8 bases between the germline ends. In nucleotides, the CDR3 is TGTGCCAGTAGTATGGAGGGGATGAACACTGAAGCTTTCTTT. It specifies CASSMEGMNTEAFF.

The V gene is TRBV9, the J gene TRBJ1-1; D gene uncertain. V lost 1 base, J lost 2 bases, and 6 bases lay in between. This CDR3 spans 13 amino acids. Germline loops: CDR1 SGDLS, CDR2 YYNGEE. For the CDR3, the DNA is TGTGCCAGCAGCGTATCGTCTAACACTGAAGCTTTCTTT. Amino acid sequence: CASSVSSNTEAFF.

A few counts support this clone. The chain links TRBV28 to TRBJ2-7, with D maybe TRBD2 (5 bases). Trimming removed 10 bases at V and 3 bases at J, with 19 bases between. The CDR3 length is 14 residues. Germline V CDR1 and CDR2: MDHEN, SYDVKM. The CDR3 region has the DNA TGTGCCACCGATCGGACGGGGAAGTACTACGAGCAGTACTTC. Translating it yields CATDRTGKYYEQYF.